One and the same sample provided the 27 T cell receptor beta chains below, sequenced in a study of cytomegalovirus exposure and HLA in healthy donors. PCR primers comprised 60 Vbeta and 13 Jbeta primers. Assay: immunoSEQ multiplex PCR; the TCRdb copy retains only in-frame clones and omits some. Here the sample spans about 130,000 clones, around 10% being singletons. Input material: PBMCs. Every receptor here comes from a woman in her thirties or forties in good health and CMV-seropositive.

The CDR3: CASSTRNAPQGYGYTF. The CDR3 DNA follows: TGTGCCAGTAGTACACGGAATGCCCCTCAGGGGTATGGCTACACCTTC. V and J are TRBV19 and TRBJ1-2, with D possibly TRBD1 on 6 matching bases. The V end was cut by 4 bases, the J end by 5 bases, with 20 bases between. There are 16 residues in the CDR3. Per the germline V gene, CDR1 is LNHDA and CDR2 is SQIVND (reference sequence).

This clone was seen a handful of times. The chain employs TRBV7-9 and TRBJ1-1, with D possibly matching TRBD1 (5 bases). Trimming pared 4 bases from V and 3 bases from J, leaving 12 bases between. CDR3 length equals 14 residues. Per germline, CDR1 SEHNR and CDR2 FQNEAQ (reference sequence). The CDR3 nucleotides are TGTGCCAGCAGCTCACAGGAACCCTACACTGAAGCTTTCTTT. Translating gives CASSSQEPYTEAFF.

A single count supports this clone. The V call is TRBV18, the J call TRBJ2-2, with D possibly matching TRBD1 (5 bases). Germline CDR1 and CDR2: KGHSH and LQKENI. Trimming shortened V by 6 bases and J by 5 bases, and 10 bases separated the two germline ends. The CDR3 has 13 amino acids. The CDR3: CASSPRETGELFF. The CDR3 region has the DNA TGTGCCAGCTCTCCCAGGGAAACCGGGGAGCTGTTTTTT.

This clone was picked up a small number of times. V usage is TRBV6-5 and J usage is TRBJ2-7; D uncertain. Trimming took off 6 bases at V and 1 base at J, with 10 bases between the two ends. Germline V gene lookup returns CDR1 MNHEY and CDR2 SVGAGI. The CDR3 is made up of 13 amino acids. The CDR3 DNA follows: TGTGCCAGCAGCGCCCCCGGGTCCTACGAGCAGTACTTC. This encodes CASSAPGSYEQYF.

This clone was picked up a small number of times. This CDR3 reads CASSLDTGGLRQYF. The CDR3 nucleotides read TGCGCCAGCAGCTTGGATACAGGGGGCCTTCGGCAGTACTTC. The chain combines TRBV5-1 with TRBJ2-7; TRBD1 agrees at 9 bases. CDR3 length: 14 amino acids. J lost 9 bases, V lost 0 bases, and 7 bases had no gene match. Germline CDR1 and CDR2: SGHRS and YFSETQ.

This clone was detected a few times. DNA of the CDR3: TGTGCCAGCAGTTTATCTGGTCAGGGCGCCTCACCCCTCCACTTT. Translation gives CASSLSGQGASPLHF. This chain joins TRBV27 and TRBJ1-6; TRBD1 is a possible D gene (5 bases). This CDR3 comprises 15 residues. In germline, CDR1 is MNHEY, CDR2 SMNVEV (reference sequence). Between the trimmed V and J ends, which lost 0 bases and 10 bases, there was a span of 13 bases.

In its sample, this clone was seen a few times. The gene calls are TRBV5-1 and TRBJ2-3; 8 bases fit TRBD1. The CDR3 is 15 residues long. After removal of 4 bases from V and 3 bases from J, the junction contained 7 bases not matched to a gene. Germline V gene data show CDR1 as SGHRS and CDR2 as YFSETQ. The CDR3 nucleotides are TGCGCCAGCAGCCCCCGGACAGGGCGAACAGATACGCAGTATTTT. Its translation: CASSPRTGRTDTQYF.

There are a few counts of this clone. The V gene is TRBV7-9, the J gene TRBJ2-7; D unresolved. This CDR3 spans 13 amino acids. Germline values: CDR1 SEHNR, CDR2 FQNEAQ (reference sequence). With 5 bases removed from V and 5 bases from J, the gap between germline ends came to 13 bases. The CDR3: CASSGLPSDEQYF. CDR3 sequence (DNA): TGTGCCAGCAGCGGGCTCCCGTCGGACGAGCAGTACTTC.

This clone has just a few counts. V is TRBV2 and J is TRBJ2-7, with TRBD2 matching 7 bases. CDR3 size: 13 residues. Looked up from germline, CDR1 is SNHLY and CDR2 is FYNNEI. The V gene end was trimmed by 3 bases and the J gene end by 9 bases; junction bases not matched to a gene: 8. The CDR3 here is CASSDGRETLQYF. The DNA of the CDR3 is TGTGCCAGCAGTGATGGGAGGGAAACCCTGCAGTACTTC. Complete variable domain (other parts from reference TRBV2 and TRBJ2-7): EPEVTQTPSHQVTQMGQEVILRCVPISNHLYFYWYRQILGQKVEFLVSFYNNEISEKSEIFDDQFSVERPDGSNFTLKIRSTKLEDSAMYFCASSDGRETLQYFGPGTRLTVT.

The rearrangement uses TRBV5-4 and TRBJ2-5; 11 nucleotides align to TRBD2. The CDR3 totals 14 residues. Trimming cost V 4 bases and J 3 bases; bases outside gene matches: 2. Germline-derived CDR1 and CDR2 are SGHNT and YYREEE (reference sequence). The chain's CDR3 is CASSPGLAEETQYF. CDR3 DNA: TGTGCCAGCAGCCCGGGACTAGCGGAAGAGACCCAGTACTTC.

This clone occurred a few times. The chain employs TRBV2 and TRBJ2-3; no clear D. This CDR3 has 13 residues. Germline lookup yields CDR1 SNHLY and CDR2 FYNNEI. Trimming stripped 4 bases from V and 2 bases from J, with 7 bases between. This CDR3 reads CASSVDITDTQYF. CDR3 nucleotide sequence: TGTGCCAGCAGTGTCGACATCACAGATACGCAGTATTTT.

The chain couples TRBV27 to TRBJ2-7, with a possible D match to TRBD1 (5 bases). This CDR3 is built from 11 residues. V lost 2 bases and J lost 6, with 5 bases in between. The germline gives CDR1 MNHEY, CDR2 SMNVEV (reference sequence). CDR3 sequence (DNA): TGTGCCAGCAGTTTAAGGGGCGAGCAGTACTTC. It translates to CASSLRGEQYF.

This clone was observed a handful of times. This sequence joins TRBV7-9 and TRBJ2-5; perhaps TRBD2 as D (5 bases). The CDR3 consists of 15 residues. Trimming stripped 5 bases from V and 5 bases from J, with 18 bases between. Germline V gene lookup returns CDR1 SEHNR and CDR2 FQNEAQ (reference sequence). CDR3 sequence (DNA): TGTGCCAGCAGCGCCGGTTGGCTAGCCTGGGAGACCCAGTACTTC. Its protein is CASSAGWLAWETQYF.

This clone was seen only a few times. The chain employs TRBV5-6 and TRBJ1-4; tentative D call: TRBD1 (5 bases). The CDR3 length is 15 residues. V was trimmed by 0 bases and J by 4 bases, leaving 10 bases between them. Germline V gene lookup returns CDR1 SGHDT and CDR2 YYEEEE. The DNA of the CDR3 is TGTGCCAGCAGCTTGGCCAATAGGGGTAATGAAAAACTGTTTTTT. It yields the protein CASSLANRGNEKLFF.

V is TRBV7-9 and J is TRBJ2-5; 7 bases match TRBD1. CDR1 SEHNR and CDR2 FQNEAQ come from the germline V gene (reference sequence). The CDR3 extends over 16 amino acids. V lost 5 bases to trimming and J lost 0 bases; unmatched junction nucleotides: 9. CDR3 nucleotide sequence: TGTGCCAGCAGCCTCGGACAGGACCTGTACCAAGAGACCCAGTACTTC. Encoded protein: CASSLGQDLYQETQYF.

The rearrangement links TRBV6-6 to TRBJ1-5; tentatively, D is TRBD1 (6 bases). V shed 7 bases and J shed 0 bases, with 16 bases lying between them. The CDR3 contains 16 residues. The germline gives CDR1 MNHNY, CDR2 SVGAGI (reference sequence). CDR3 in DNA: TGTGCCAGCACCGGAAGGGGGACGTATAGCAATCAGCCCCAGCATTTT. Translating gives CASTGRGTYSNQPQHF.

CDR3 nucleotide sequence: TGTGCCAGCAGCGTAGCGACAGGGTGGGGTGAAGCTTTCTTT. Translating it yields CASSVATGWGEAFF. This chain joins TRBV9 and TRBJ1-1; 7 bases are a match to TRBD1. CDR3 length equals 14 residues. Trimming cost V 0 bases and J 7 bases; bases outside gene matches: 6. Germline-derived CDR1 and CDR2 are SGDLS and YYNGEE. Complete variable domain (other parts from reference TRBV9 and TRBJ1-1): DSGVTQTPKHLITATGQRVTLRCSPRSGDLSVYWYQQSLDQGLQFLIQYYNGEERAKGNILERFSAQQFPDLHSELNLSSLELGDSALYFCASSVATGWGEAFFGQGTRLTVV.

The V call is TRBV9, the J call TRBJ1-2; maybe TRBD1 (6 bases). CDR3 length: 14 amino acids. V was pared by 0 bases and J by 3 bases, with 9 bases between. Germline V CDR1 and CDR2: SGDLS, YYNGEE. This chain's CDR3 is CASSVAPGDYGYTF. The CDR3 DNA follows: TGTGCCAGCAGCGTAGCTCCAGGGGACTATGGCTACACCTTC.

The V call is TRBV2, the J call TRBJ1-1; D is perhaps TRBD1 (5 bases). The CDR3 sequence is 11 residues long. From germline, CDR1 is SNHLY and CDR2 FYNNEI. The V end lost 7 bases, the J end lost 6 bases, and 9 bases lay between the germline ends. CDR3: CASTRGAEAFF. The CDR3 DNA reads as TGTGCCAGCACCCGGGGGGCTGAAGCTTTCTTT.

The chain combines TRBV5-4 with TRBJ2-7, with TRBD1 matching over 10 bases. The J segment lost 3 bases and the V segment lost 3 bases, leaving 0 bases of the junction unmatched. The CDR3 is 13 residues long. The germline gives CDR1 SGHNT, CDR2 YYREEE (reference sequence). The CDR3 is CASSWDRGYEQYF. The CDR3 nucleotides read TGTGCCAGCAGCTGGGACAGGGGCTACGAGCAGTACTTC.

The rearrangement joins TRBV7-9 to TRBJ2-3, with D perhaps matching TRBD1 (6 bases). With 5 bases removed from V and 10 bases from J, the gap between germline ends came to 10 bases. Germline CDR1 reads SEHNR; CDR2 reads FQNEAQ (reference sequence). The CDR3 is 11 amino acids. The CDR3 protein is CASSAGDPQYF. The DNA for the CDR3 is TGTGCCAGCAGCGCAGGGGACCCGCAGTATTTT.

The table lists this clone with a few counts. This rearrangement joins TRBV5-1 to TRBJ2-3, with 10 bases matching TRBD2. This CDR3 has 14 residues. The germline gives CDR1 SGHRS, CDR2 YFSETQ. Trimming at V came to 5 bases and at J to 7 bases, leaving 7 bases not matched to a gene. The CDR3 nucleotides are TGCGCCAGCAGAAACGGGACTAGCGTGAATACGCAGTATTTT. Translating gives CASRNGTSVNTQYF.

This chain joins TRBV5-6 and TRBJ2-7; maybe TRBD2 (6 bases). Germline CDR1 reads SGHDT; CDR2 reads YYEEEE. This CDR3 contains 13 residues. V shed 0 bases and J shed 9 bases, with 13 bases lying between them. The CDR3 region is CASSLVAGLGQYF. The CDR3 nucleotides read TGTGCCAGCAGCTTGGTTGCGGGATTAGGGCAGTACTTC.

This clone was counted between two and nine times. The rearrangement links TRBV4-1 to TRBJ2-4, with D possibly matching TRBD2 (5 bases). The CDR3 sequence is 16 residues long. V dropped 5 bases and J dropped 2 bases, with 16 bases sitting between them. CDR1 and CDR2 (germline): MGHRA, YSYEKL. The CDR3, as DNA: TGCGCCAGCAGCGCCCTAGCTTCTGTTACCAAAAACATTCAGTACTTC. Protein product: CASSALASVTKNIQYF.

This rearrangement joins TRBV18 to TRBJ1-5; D is ambiguous. The CDR3 is made up of 15 amino acids. Trimming shortened V by 0 bases and J by 0 bases, and 6 bases separated the two germline ends. CDR1 and CDR2 from the germline V gene are KGHSH and LQKENI. In nucleotides, the CDR3 is TGTGCCAGCTCACCACCGGGCGATAGCAATCAGCCCCAGCATTTT. Protein sequence: CASSPPGDSNQPQHF. Full variable domain (rest looked up from reference TRBV18 and TRBJ1-5): NAGVMQNPRHLVRRRGQEARLRCSPMKGHSHVYWYRQLPEEGLKFMVYLQKENIIDESGMPKERFSAEFPKEGPSILRIQQVVRGDSAAYFCASSPPGDSNQPQHFGDGTRLSIL.

This clone was recorded at least ten times. The chain links TRBV2 to TRBJ1-4; tentative D call: TRBD1 (6 bases). Germline-derived CDR1 and CDR2 are SNHLY and FYNNEI. The CDR3 consists of 16 residues. The ends were cut back, 3 bases at V and 10 bases at J, with 21 bases in the middle. This CDR3 is CASSDPKQGDRAKLFF. The CDR3 DNA reads as TGTGCCAGCAGTGATCCCAAACAGGGAGATAGGGCAAAACTGTTTTTT.

This sequence joins TRBV20-1 and TRBJ2-1; D may be TRBD1 (6 bases). The CDR3 runs 11 residues. Germline loops: CDR1 DFQATT, CDR2 SNEGSKA (reference sequence). CDR3 nucleotides: TGCGGGGGCAGGCACTACAATGAGCAGTTCTTC. This gives the protein CGGRHYNEQFF.